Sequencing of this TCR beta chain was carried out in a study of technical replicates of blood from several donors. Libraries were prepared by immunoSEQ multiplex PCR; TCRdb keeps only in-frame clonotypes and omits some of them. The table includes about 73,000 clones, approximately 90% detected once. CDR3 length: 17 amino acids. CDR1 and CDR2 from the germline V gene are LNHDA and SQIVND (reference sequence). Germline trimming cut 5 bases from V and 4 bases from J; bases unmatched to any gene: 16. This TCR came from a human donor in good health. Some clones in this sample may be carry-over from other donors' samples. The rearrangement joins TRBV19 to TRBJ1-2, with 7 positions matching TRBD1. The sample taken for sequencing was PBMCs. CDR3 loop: CASSQIPLRQGGYGYTF. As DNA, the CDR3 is TGTGCCAGTAGTCAAATTCCTCTACGACAGGGAGGCTATGGCTACACCTTC.